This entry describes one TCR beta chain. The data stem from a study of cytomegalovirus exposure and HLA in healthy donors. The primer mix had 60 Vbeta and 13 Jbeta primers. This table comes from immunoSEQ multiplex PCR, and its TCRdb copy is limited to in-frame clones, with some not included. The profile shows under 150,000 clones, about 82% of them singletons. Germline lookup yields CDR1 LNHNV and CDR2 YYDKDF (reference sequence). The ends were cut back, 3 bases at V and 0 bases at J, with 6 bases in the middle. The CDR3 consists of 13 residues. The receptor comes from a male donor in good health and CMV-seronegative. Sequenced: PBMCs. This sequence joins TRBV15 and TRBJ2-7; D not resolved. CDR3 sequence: CATSSHSSYEQYF. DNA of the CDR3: TGTGCCACCAGCAGCCACAGCTCCTACGAGCAGTACTTC.